This is a list of T cell receptor beta chains from one sample in a study of a mutant IDH1 vaccine in newly diagnosed glioma. Assay: immunoSEQ multiplex PCR; the TCRdb copy retains only in-frame clones and omits some. The table has around 78,000 clones, over 75% seen once. These receptors lack a known antigen. Sequencing was performed on PBMCs, taken from a glioma patient whose treatment included an IDH1 peptide vaccine. These receptors originate from a woman aged 45-65 years with glioma. CDR3s include the opening cysteine and the closing phenylalanine or tryptophan. The D gene is left open where the match is weak. A row's size may be missing; if present it is once, few, many or a size class.

J gene,clone size,D gene,V gene,CDR3 DNA,CDR3 protein
TRBJ2-5,NA,NA,TRBV21-1,TGTGCCAGCAGTCGGGACAGGGGAGGGCGAGAGACCCAGTACTTC,CASSRDRGGRETQYF
TRBJ2-1,NA,NA,TRBV9,TGTGCCAGCAGCGCCCGACAGGCGCAAACCTACAATGAGCAGTTCTTC,CASSARQAQTYNEQFF
TRBJ1-1,NA,TRBD1,TRBV28,TGTGCCAGCAGGCTACCCGGGACAGGGCGCACTGAAGCTTTCTTT,CASRLPGTGRTEAFF
TRBJ2-2,NA,TRBD2,TRBV12-5,TGTGCTAGTGGTTTGACTCTAGCGGGAAGCGGGGAGCTGTTTTTT,CASGLTLAGSGELFF
TRBJ2-7,NA,TRBD2,TRBV18,TGTGCCAGCTCACCACCACTAGCGGCCTCCTACGAGCAGTACTTC,CASSPPLAASYEQYF
TRBJ2-7,NA,NA,TRBV10-1,TGCGCCAGCACCTCGACTGACTCCTACGAGCAGTACTTC,CASTSTDSYEQYF
TRBJ1-3,NA,NA,TRBV2,TGTGCCAGCAGTGAGCAGAGACCTTCTGGAAACACCATATATTTT,CASSEQRPSGNTIYF
TRBJ2-3,NA,NA,TRBV11-3,TGTGCCAGCAGTTTAGGCCTTGGGACGAGCACAGATACGCAGTATTTT,CASSLGLGTSTDTQYF
TRBJ1-5,NA,NA,TRBV2,TGTGCCAGCAGTGTTCAGCGGAATCAGCCCCAGCATTTT,CASSVQRNQPQHF
TRBJ1-1,NA,NA,TRBV25-1,TGTGCCAGCAGTGAGCAGGGGCCAACTGAAGCTTTCTTT,CASSEQGPTEAFF
TRBJ2-5,NA,NA,TRBV9,TGTGCCAGCAGCGTAGCTACTGGTGGGACCCAGTACTTC,CASSVATGGTQYF
TRBJ2-1,few,NA,TRBV5-5,TGTGCCAGCAGCCCGACCCCCCTTGAGCAGTTCTTC,CASSPTPLEQFF
TRBJ2-7,NA,NA,TRBV6-5,TGTGCCAGCAGTTACAGGGGAAGTCACGACGAGCAGTACTTC,CASSYRGSHDEQYF
TRBJ1-1,NA,NA,TRBV27,TGTGCCAGCAGTTTAATAGGTAACACTGAAGCTTTCTTT,CASSLIGNTEAFF
TRBJ1-3,few,TRBD1,TRBV9,TGTGCCAGCAGCGTCTCAGACAGGGCATCTGGAAACACCATATATTTT,CASSVSDRASGNTIYF
TRBJ2-7,NA,TRBD1,TRBV27,TGTGCCAGCAGTCCACCGGACAGGTCCTACGAGCAGTACTTC,CASSPPDRSYEQYF
TRBJ2-3,once,NA,TRBV28,TGTGCCAGCAGCCCCCCTGACCGAGATACGCAGTATTTT,CASSPPDRDTQYF
TRBJ1-5,NA,NA,TRBV19,TGTGCCAGTAGTAGAGGCCTAAATCAGCCCCAGCATTTT,CASSRGLNQPQHF
TRBJ2-7,NA,NA,TRBV28,TGTGCCAGCAGTGAAAACAGGGACCTCTACGAGCAGTACTTC,CASSENRDLYEQYF
TRBJ2-2,NA,NA,TRBV4-1,TGCGCCAGCAGCCAAGGAGCAGGCACGGTAACCGGGGAGCTGTTTTTT,CASSQGAGTVTGELFF
TRBJ2-7,NA,NA,TRBV28,TGTGCCAGCAGTTTATACCCCTATGGGTTTAATGTGGTGAGAACCTCCTACGAGCAGTACTTC,CASSLYPYGFNVVRTSYEQYF
TRBJ2-7,NA,TRBD2,TRBV5-1,TGCGCCAGCAGCTTGGGCCAGCGGGACCTGACCTACGAGCAGTACTTC,CASSLGQRDLTYEQYF
TRBJ1-4,NA,NA,TRBV19,TGTGCCAGTAGTATAAATACCGGGGAAAAACTGTTTTTT,CASSINTGEKLFF
TRBJ1-5,NA,NA,TRBV18,TGTGCCAGCTCACTCGAACACCTTAGCAATCAGCCCCAGCATTTT,CASSLEHLSNQPQHF
TRBJ2-7,NA,NA,TRBV2,TGTGCCAGCCAGGGTTCTGGGCATTCCTACGAGCAGTACTTC,CASQGSGHSYEQYF
TRBJ2-3,NA,NA,TRBV29-1,TGCAGCGTAGACCGCACAGATACGCAGTATTTT,CSVDRTDTQYF
TRBJ2-3,NA,TRBD1,TRBV2,TGTGCCAGCAGCCGGGACAGGGGGCATGATACGCAGTATTTT,CASSRDRGHDTQYF